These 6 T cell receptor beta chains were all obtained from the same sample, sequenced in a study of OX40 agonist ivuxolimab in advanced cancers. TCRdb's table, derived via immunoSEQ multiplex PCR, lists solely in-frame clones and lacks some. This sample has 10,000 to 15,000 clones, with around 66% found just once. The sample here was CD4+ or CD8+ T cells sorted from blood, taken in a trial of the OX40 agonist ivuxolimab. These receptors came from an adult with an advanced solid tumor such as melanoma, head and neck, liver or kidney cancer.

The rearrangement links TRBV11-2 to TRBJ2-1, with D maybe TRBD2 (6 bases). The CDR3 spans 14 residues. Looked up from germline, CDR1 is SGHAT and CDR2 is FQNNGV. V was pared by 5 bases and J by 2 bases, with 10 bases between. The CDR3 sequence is CASSPAGPYNEQFF. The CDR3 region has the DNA TGTGCCAGCAGCCCTGCGGGACCCTACAATGAGCAGTTCTTC.

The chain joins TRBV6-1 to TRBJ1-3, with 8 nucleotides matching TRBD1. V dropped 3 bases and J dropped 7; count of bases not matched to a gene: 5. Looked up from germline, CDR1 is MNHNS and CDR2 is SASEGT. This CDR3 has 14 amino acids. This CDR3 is CASSDQDRENTIYF. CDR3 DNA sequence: TGTGCCAGCAGTGACCAGGACAGGGAGAACACCATATATTTT.

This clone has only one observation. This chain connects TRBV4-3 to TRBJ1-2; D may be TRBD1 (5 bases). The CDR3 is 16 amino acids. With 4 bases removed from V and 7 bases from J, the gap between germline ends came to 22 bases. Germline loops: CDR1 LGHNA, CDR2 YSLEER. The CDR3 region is CASSLLWGEANTGYTF. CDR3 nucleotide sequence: TGCGCCAGCAGCCTCCTCTGGGGGGAGGCAAATACTGGCTACACCTTC.

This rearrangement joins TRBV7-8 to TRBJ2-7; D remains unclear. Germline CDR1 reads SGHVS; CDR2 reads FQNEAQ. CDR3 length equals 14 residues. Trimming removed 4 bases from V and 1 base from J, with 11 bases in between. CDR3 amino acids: CASSSLDGSYEQYF. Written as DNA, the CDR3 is TGTGCCAGCAGCTCTTTAGACGGTTCCTACGAGCAGTACTTC.

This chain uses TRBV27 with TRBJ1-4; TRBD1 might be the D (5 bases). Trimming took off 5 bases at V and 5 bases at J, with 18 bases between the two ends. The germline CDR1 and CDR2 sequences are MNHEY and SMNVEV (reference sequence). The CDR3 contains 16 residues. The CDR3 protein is CASSLAARDPNEKLFF. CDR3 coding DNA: TGTGCCAGCAGTCTTGCCGCGAGGGACCCGAATGAAAAACTGTTTTTT.

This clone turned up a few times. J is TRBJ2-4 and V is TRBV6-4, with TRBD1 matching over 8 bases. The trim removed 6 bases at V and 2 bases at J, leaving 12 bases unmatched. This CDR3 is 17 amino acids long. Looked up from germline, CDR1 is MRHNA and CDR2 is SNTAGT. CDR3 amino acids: CASSPRTGQFSKNIQYF. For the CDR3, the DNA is TGTGCCAGCAGCCCGAGGACAGGGCAATTTTCCAAAAACATTCAGTACTTC.